This passage covers 27 T cell receptor beta chains from one sample sequenced in a study of CXCR3-negative and CXCR3-positive naive CD8 T cells. Via 5' RACE with UMI labels, TRB cDNA libraries were prepared. TCRdb re-called the 5' RACE reads, yielding one record per CDR3 amino acid sequence without DNA. Its table records about 42,000 distinct CDR3 sequences. Material: naive CXCR3- CD8+ T cells from blood. As for subset: CD45RO-CCR7+CD27+CD95- naive CD8+ T cells lacking CXCR3 (TNR3-). The receptors originated from a human donor in good health. Some clones in this sample may be carry-over from other donors' samples.

The V gene is TRBV12-3 or TRBV12-4, the J gene TRBJ2-2. The CDR3 runs 15 residues. The CDR3 is CASSLSSRNTGELFF.

The chain links TRBV6-5 to TRBJ2-4; without DNA, the TCRdb call of TRBD1 cannot be checked. The CDR3 has 17 amino acids. Looked up from germline, CDR1 is MNHEY and CDR2 is SVGAGI. The CDR3 loop is CASSSSGTGVAKNIQYF.

V usage is TRBV20-1 and J usage is TRBJ2-1; with no DNA, the TCRdb D assignment of TRBD2 cannot be verified. Germline assignment: CDR1 DFQATT and CDR2 SNEGSKA (reference sequence). The CDR3 is made up of 14 amino acids. CDR3 sequence reads: CSASGLAGNNEQFF.

The chain carries TRBV5-1 and TRBJ2-7. The CDR3 consists of 12 residues. From germline, CDR1 is SGHRS and CDR2 YFSETQ. CDR3 sequence reads: CVSSGSAYEQYF.

This sequence joins TRBV15 and TRBJ1-2. This CDR3 is built from 13 residues. CDR1 LNHNV and CDR2 YYDKDF come from the germline V gene (reference sequence). Here the CDR3 reads CATSPGGPYGYTF.

The chain has TRBV5-1 and TRBJ2-1; absent DNA, TCRdb's TRBD1 call cannot be checked. Germline V gene sequence: CDR1 SGHRS, CDR2 YFSETQ. The CDR3 covers 14 residues. CDR3 residues: CASGREGSYNEQFF.

CDR3 loop: CASSSPSVTWDEQFF. The chain recombines TRBV12-3 or TRBV12-4 with TRBJ2-1; TCRdb selects TRBD2, and the lack of DNA leaves this call unchecked. CDR3 length: 15 residues.

The rearrangement links TRBV14 to TRBJ1-3; TCRdb names TRBD1, which stays unverified in the absence of DNA. CDR3 length: 16 residues. The germline V gene has CDR1 SGHDN and CDR2 FVKESK. Here the CDR3 reads CASSQERPASGNTIYF.

The CDR3 here is CASGGTGEPQHF. The chain joins TRBV12-3 or TRBV12-4 to TRBJ1-5; TCRdb indicates TRBD1, and absent DNA this call remains unverified. The CDR3 totals 12 residues.

This sequence joins TRBV28 and TRBJ2-7. The CDR3 is 14 amino acids. Germline V gives CDR1 MDHEN, CDR2 SYDVKM. The CDR3 protein is CASSFGGDSYEQYF.

The rearrangement joins TRBV28 to TRBJ2-1; no DNA is available, so the TRBD2 call from TCRdb remains unchecked. CDR1 and CDR2 from the germline V gene are MDHEN and SYDVKM. This CDR3 contains 17 residues. This CDR3 is CASRDASGTISYNEQFF.

The rearrangement joins TRBV5-1 to TRBJ2-7. This CDR3 has 15 residues. Germline assignment: CDR1 SGHRS and CDR2 YFSETQ. CDR3 sequence reads: CASSQDRQGSYEQYF.

J is TRBJ1-2 and V is TRBV12-3 or TRBV12-4; no DNA is available, so the TRBD1 call from TCRdb remains unchecked. CDR3 length: 14 residues. CDR3 region: CASSWGQALYGYTF.

The rearrangement links TRBV28 to TRBJ1-4; TCRdb selects TRBD1, and the lack of DNA leaves this call unchecked. Germline CDR1 MDHEN, CDR2 SYDVKM. This CDR3 spans 13 amino acids. The CDR3 sequence is CASSLGHNEKLFF. Full variable domain (remainder filled in from reference TRBV28 and TRBJ1-4): DVKVTQSSRYLVKRTGEKVFLECVQDMDHENMFWYRQDPGLGLRLIYFSYDVKMKEKGDIPEGYSVSREKKERFSLILESASTNQTSMYLCASSLGHNEKLFFGSGTQLSVL.

V gene TRBV7-9 combines with J gene TRBJ2-2. This CDR3 has 14 residues. Germline CDR1 reads SEHNR; CDR2 reads FQNEAQ (reference sequence). The chain's CDR3 is CASSLVDNTGELFF.

The chain is built from TRBV28 and TRBJ2-5; TCRdb names TRBD2, which stays unverified in the absence of DNA. The germline V gene encodes CDR1 MDHEN and CDR2 SYDVKM. This CDR3 is built from 13 residues. The CDR3 loop reads CASSSRTGETQYF. The full variable domain, its missing parts supplied by reference TRBV28 and TRBJ2-5, is DVKVTQSSRYLVKRTGEKVFLECVQDMDHENMFWYRQDPGLGLRLIYFSYDVKMKEKGDIPEGYSVSREKKERFSLILESASTNQTSMYLCASSSRTGETQYFGPGTRLLVL.

V gene TRBV7-6 combines with J gene TRBJ2-7; the D call from TCRdb, TRBD2, cannot be confirmed without DNA. Germline lookup yields CDR1 SGHVS and CDR2 FNYEAQ. This CDR3 is built from 11 residues. The CDR3 loop reads CASAGGGEQYF.

The J gene is TRBJ2-1, the V gene TRBV6-1; the D call from TCRdb, TRBD1, cannot be confirmed without DNA. This CDR3 is 14 amino acids long. Germline V CDR1 and CDR2: MNHNS, SASEGT. This CDR3 reads CASSRTDPYNEQFF.

The chain joins TRBV29-1 to TRBJ2-7; checking the TCRdb D call of TRBD2 is not possible without DNA. Germline V lookup: CDR1 SQVTM, CDR2 ANQGSEA. CDR3 length: 15 residues. CDR3 sequence: CSVEVAGGPSYEQYF.

The chain links TRBV15 to TRBJ2-1; TCRdb returns TRBD2, unconfirmable since there is no DNA. CDR3 length: 15 residues. Germline V gene lookup returns CDR1 LNHNV and CDR2 YYDKDF (reference sequence). The CDR3 reads CATSRDAGRSFEQFF.

The V call is TRBV6-5, the J call TRBJ2-4; TCRdb's D call of TRBD1 is untestable without DNA. CDR1 MNHEY and CDR2 SVGAGI come from the germline V gene. The CDR3 has 14 residues. The CDR3 spells CASSYGGTKNIQYF.

The gene calls are TRBV20-1 and TRBJ2-1; the D call from TCRdb, TRBD2, cannot be confirmed without DNA. The CDR3 runs to 14 residues. Germline V gene data show CDR1 as DFQATT and CDR2 as SNEGSKA (reference sequence). This chain's CDR3 is CSARGRVAYNEQFF.

V and J are TRBV9 and TRBJ1-2; absent DNA, TCRdb's TRBD1 call cannot be checked. The V gene's germline CDR1 is SGDLS and CDR2 YYNGEE. The CDR3 has 17 residues. This chain's CDR3 is CASSPGRPRQGNYGYTF.

The chain uses TRBV5-1 and TRBJ1-3. Germline-derived CDR1 and CDR2 are SGHRS and YFSETQ. This CDR3 region has 11 residues. The CDR3 loop reads CASTDGNTIYF.

This chain links TRBV27 with TRBJ2-1; TCRdb's D call, TRBD2, is unchecked because there is no DNA. This CDR3 is 14 amino acids long. Germline V lookup: CDR1 MNHEY, CDR2 SMNVEV (reference sequence). The CDR3 here is CASSTRGLVEEQFF.

V and J are TRBV27 and TRBJ1-1; the D call from TCRdb, TRBD1, cannot be confirmed without DNA. CDR1 MNHEY and CDR2 SMNVEV come from the germline V gene (reference sequence). The CDR3 runs 13 residues. The CDR3 here is CASSPVVNAEAFF.

The gene calls are TRBV4-1 and TRBJ2-7. Germline V gene sequence: CDR1 MGHRA, CDR2 YSYEKL. CDR3 length equals 14 residues. CDR3: CASSQRYPTYEQYF.